The 13 T cell receptor beta chains presented below share a single source sample, sequenced in a study of cytomegalovirus exposure and HLA in healthy donors. In the PCR, 60 Vbeta and 13 Jbeta primers were used. Here immunoSEQ multiplex PCR was the method, and the copy in TCRdb shows in-frame clones only, minus some. The table has approximately 100,000 clones, 70% to 80% seen once. Sample: PBMCs. These receptors all come from a man between 60 and 70 years old in good health and CMV-seropositive.

This chain connects TRBV7-7 to TRBJ2-3; TRBD2 might be the D (6 bases). Germline-derived CDR1 and CDR2 are SSHAT and FNYEAQ (reference sequence). This CDR3 region has 15 residues. Here the CDR3 DNA reads TGTGCTAGCGGCTTAAACGGGGATACATCAGATACGCAGTATTTT. Its protein is CASGLNGDTSDTQYF.

This sequence joins TRBV5-1 and TRBJ2-7; TRBD1 aligns across 7 bases. Germline CDR1 and CDR2: SGHRS and YFSETQ. V dropped 0 bases and J dropped 3; count of bases not matched to a gene: 6. CDR3 length: 15 residues. The CDR3 spells CASSLAGQPIYEQYF. The CDR3 DNA reads TGCGCCAGCAGCTTGGCGGGACAGCCTATCTACGAGCAGTACTTC. Full variable domain (remainder filled in from reference TRBV5-1 and TRBJ2-7): KAGVTQTPRYLIKTRGQQVTLSCSPISGHRSVSWYQQTPGQGLQFLFEYFSETQRNKGNFPGRFSGRQFSNSRSEMNVSTLELGDSALYLCASSLAGQPIYEQYFGPGTRLTVT.

V usage is TRBV5-6 and J usage is TRBJ2-1; the D gene is possibly TRBD1 (6 bases). V lost 3 bases and J lost 4, with 14 bases in between. The CDR3 loop spans 15 amino acids. Germline loops: CDR1 SGHDT, CDR2 YYEEEE. CDR3 sequence (DNA): TGTGCCAGCAGCTGGAGGACAGAAATGTACAATGAGCAGTTCTTC. Translation gives CASSWRTEMYNEQFF. The complete variable domain, with remaining parts taken from reference TRBV5-6 and TRBJ2-1, reads DAGVTQSPTHLIKTRGQQVTLRCSPKSGHDTVSWYQQALGQGPQFIFQYYEEEERQRGNFPDRFSGHQFPNYSSELNVNALLLGDSALYLCASSWRTEMYNEQFFGPGTRLTVL.

The genes are TRBV28 and TRBJ1-2; maybe TRBD1 (6 bases). The CDR3 sequence is 12 residues long. V dropped 2 bases and J dropped 8 bases, with 9 bases sitting between them. Germline-derived CDR1 and CDR2 are MDHEN and SYDVKM. The CDR3 DNA reads as TGTGCCAGCAGTTTAGGGGGCGCCGGCTACACCTTC. Its translation is CASSLGGAGYTF.

The V and J genes are TRBV9 and TRBJ2-3; weak D call: TRBD2 (5 bases). Trimming cost V 4 bases and J 6 bases, with 12 bases left between them. CDR3 size: 13 residues. CDR1 and CDR2 from the germline V gene are SGDLS and YYNGEE. The DNA of the CDR3 is TGTGCCAGCAGCACACCCCCGGGGGATACGCAGTATTTT. This gives the protein CASSTPPGDTQYF. The full variable domain, its missing parts supplied by reference TRBV9 and TRBJ2-3, is DSGVTQTPKHLITATGQRVTLRCSPRSGDLSVYWYQQSLDQGLQFLIQYYNGEERAKGNILERFSAQQFPDLHSELNLSSLELGDSALYFCASSTPPGDTQYFGPGTRLTVL.

The chain recombines TRBV5-1 with TRBJ1-5; no clear D gene. The germline V gene encodes CDR1 SGHRS and CDR2 YFSETQ. This CDR3 region has 15 residues. Trimming took off 4 bases at V and 0 bases at J, with 11 bases between the two ends. CDR3 sequence: CASSPGLNSNQPQHF. The CDR3 DNA is TGCGCCAGCAGCCCCGGACTGAATAGCAATCAGCCCCAGCATTTT.

This clone was detected only a few times. The V and J genes are TRBV19 and TRBJ2-2; 7 nucleotides agree with TRBD1. Per the germline V gene, CDR1 is LNHDA and CDR2 is SQIVND (reference sequence). CDR3 size: 15 residues. V lost 3 bases to trimming and J lost 0 bases; unmatched junction nucleotides: 1. The DNA of the CDR3 is TGTGCCAGTAGTATGACAGGGACGAACACCGGGGAGCTGTTTTTT. This sequence encodes CASSMTGTNTGELFF.

Only a few counts were recorded for this clone. V and J are TRBV4-2 and TRBJ1-1; D might be TRBD1 (6 bases). The ends were cut back, 1 base at V and 0 bases at J, with 18 bases in the middle. The CDR3 totals 18 residues. Germline V gene lookup returns CDR1 LGHNA and CDR2 YNFKEQ. The CDR3 DNA reads TGTGCCAGCAGCCAAGCCGGAGCTCGGACAGTACTGAACACTGAAGCTTTCTTT. Its translation: CASSQAGARTVLNTEAFF.

The J gene is TRBJ2-7, the V gene TRBV27, with 10 bases that match TRBD1. Per germline, CDR1 MNHEY and CDR2 SMNVEV (reference sequence). The CDR3 has 16 amino acids. V shed 6 bases and J 1 base; nucleotides not matched to a gene: 9. The CDR3 is CASSRFPGQGSYEQYF. CDR3 nucleotide sequence: TGTGCCAGCAGCCGTTTCCCGGGACAGGGGTCCTACGAGCAGTACTTC.

The V gene is TRBV19, the J gene TRBJ2-1; TRBD1 matches 9 bases. This CDR3 contains 16 residues. CDR1 is LNHDA, CDR2 SQIVND, per germline (reference sequence). The V and J ends lost 3 bases and 4 bases, in that order; junction bases with no gene match: 7. The CDR3 sequence: CASSIEGQGGYNEQFF. The DNA for the CDR3 is TGTGCCAGTAGTATTGAGGGACAGGGTGGTTACAATGAGCAGTTCTTC.

The chain combines TRBV30 with TRBJ1-2; 7 positions match TRBD1. The ends lost 3 bases at V and 5 bases at J; junction bases unmatched: 3. Germline V CDR1 and CDR2: GTSNPN, SVGIG (reference sequence). CDR3 length: 12 residues. The DNA of the CDR3 is TGTGCCTGGAGAGGGGGACAGTATGGCTACACCTTC. Its protein product is CAWRGGQYGYTF.

The gene calls are TRBV27 and TRBJ1-2; no reliable D call. The CDR3 is 14 residues long. Trimming left V 0 bases short and J 5 bases short, with 10 bases between. Germline CDR1 and CDR2: MNHEY and SMNVEV (reference sequence). CDR3 amino acids: CASSLSPSRYGYTF. Written as DNA, the CDR3 is TGTGCCAGCAGTTTATCCCCCAGTCGTTATGGCTACACCTTC.

This chain links TRBV15 with TRBJ1-1; D perhaps matches TRBD1 (5 bases). The CDR3 runs 16 residues. The ends were cut back, 0 bases at V and 1 base at J, with 12 bases in the middle. Germline V gives CDR1 LNHNV, CDR2 YYDKDF (reference sequence). The CDR3 region has the DNA TGTGCCACCAGCAGAGATTTCCGGGGGTCGAACACTGAAGCTTTCTTT. Translation: CATSRDFRGSNTEAFF. The whole variable domain, remainder taken from reference TRBV15 and TRBJ1-1, is DAMVIQNPRYQVTQFGKPVTLSCSQTLNHNVMYWYQQKSSQAPKLLFHYYDKDFNNEADTPDNFQSRRPNTSFCFLDIRSPGLGDTAMYLCATSRDFRGSNTEAFFGQGTRLTVV.